This entry describes one T cell receptor (beta chain). Antigen: not known. One junction end disagrees with the germline gene, perhaps due to a read error. The source of the sample is a study of T-cell memory formation after mild COVID-19. The overall study: The study found TCR clusters largely donor specific. Study conclusions and caveats: Those CD4+ clones that contracted were mainly in CM and EM (CD8+ ones in EMRA). A subset of responding clones appeared in pre-infection memory, suggesting cross-reactive memory joined.

In germline, CDR1 is SGHVS, CDR2 FQNEAQ. The CDR3 is 14 amino acids. MiXCR was run by TCRdb on the 5' RACE reads, yielding one entry per CDR3 protein. The sample has a few hundred thousand distinct CDR3 sequences, roughly a quarter seen once. Material for sequencing was PBMCs or a T cell subset sorted from them (not recorded which). The V call is TRBV7-8, the J call TRBJ2-1; 9 positions match TRBD2. This clonotype was sampled from an adult woman who had mild COVID-19 (a few samples of this study predate the infection). Cell type and time point are not known. The CDR3 loop is CASGLAGVRGEQFF. DNA for the CDR3: TGTGCCAGCGGCTTAGCGGGAGTTCGAGGTGAGCAGTTCTTC.